This T cell receptor beta chain is drawn from a study of cytomegalovirus exposure and HLA in healthy donors. Overall study: Most genotyped donors, over 70% of about 430, had Caucasian-associated genetic ancestry.

It was with 60 Vbeta and 13 Jbeta primers that the PCR ran. This table comes from immunoSEQ multiplex PCR, and its TCRdb copy is limited to in-frame clones, with some not included. This sample has 200,000 or so clones; 70% to 90% occur once, and the top ten carry 2.9%. CDR1 MDHEN and CDR2 SYDVKM come from the germline V gene. The ends were cut back, 1 base at V and 4 bases at J, with 5 bases in the middle. This CDR3 has 12 residues. General study results and limits: The CMV antigen specificity of a few CMV-associated chains was confirmed through in vitro analysis.

While unrecorded immune exposures were likely, the donors were nominally healthy when sampled. Concerning this clone itself: Antigen specificity is unknown.

This clonotype was sampled from a man in his thirties or forties in good health and CMV-seronegative. The material sequenced was PBMCs. The chain has TRBV28 and TRBJ2-7, with D unclear. CDR3 bases: TGTGCCAGCAGTTTATTAGAATACGAGCAGTACTTC. Residues: CASSLLEYEQYF.